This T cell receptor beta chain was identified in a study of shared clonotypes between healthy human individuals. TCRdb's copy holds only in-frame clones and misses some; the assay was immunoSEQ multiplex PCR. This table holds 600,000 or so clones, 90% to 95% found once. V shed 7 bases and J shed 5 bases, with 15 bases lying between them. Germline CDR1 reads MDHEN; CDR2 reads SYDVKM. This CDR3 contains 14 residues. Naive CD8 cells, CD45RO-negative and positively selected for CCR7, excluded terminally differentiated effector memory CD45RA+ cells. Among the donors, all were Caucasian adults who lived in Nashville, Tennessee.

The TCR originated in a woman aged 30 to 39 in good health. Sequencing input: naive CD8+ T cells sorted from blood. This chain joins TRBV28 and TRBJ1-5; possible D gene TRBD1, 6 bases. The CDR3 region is CASIQGGGDQPQHF. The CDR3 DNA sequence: TGTGCCAGCATCCAAGGGGGAGGGGATCAGCCCCAGCATTTT.